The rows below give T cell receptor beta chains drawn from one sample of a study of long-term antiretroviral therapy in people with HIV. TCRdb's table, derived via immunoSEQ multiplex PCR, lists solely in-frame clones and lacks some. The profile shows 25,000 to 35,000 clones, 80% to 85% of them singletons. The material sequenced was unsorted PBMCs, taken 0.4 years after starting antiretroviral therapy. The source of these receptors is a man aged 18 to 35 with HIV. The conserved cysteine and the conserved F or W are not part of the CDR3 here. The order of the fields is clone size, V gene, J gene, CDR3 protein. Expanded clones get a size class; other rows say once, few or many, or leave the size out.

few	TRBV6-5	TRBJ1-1	ASRLQGALNTEAF
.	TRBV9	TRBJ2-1	ASSRSSVSYNEQF
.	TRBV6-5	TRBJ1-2	ASSYGLSGYT
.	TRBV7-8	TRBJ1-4	ASSLAGRATNEKLF
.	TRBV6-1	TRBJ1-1	ASGGAEYTEAF
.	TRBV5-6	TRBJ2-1	ASSLSSRALQRNEQF
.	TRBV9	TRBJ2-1	ASSVLAGDSYNEQF
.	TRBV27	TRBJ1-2	ASSLRIAGADNYGYT
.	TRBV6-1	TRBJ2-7	ASSELYEQY
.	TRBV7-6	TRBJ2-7	ASSLGPSREQY
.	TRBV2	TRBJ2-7	ASSEVLASSYEQY
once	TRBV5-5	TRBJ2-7	ASSLRDRGREQY
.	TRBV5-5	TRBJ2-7	ASSLRTGDYEQY
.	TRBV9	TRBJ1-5	ASSVGVGFQPQH
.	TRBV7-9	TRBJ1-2	ASSLDRDRLEGYT
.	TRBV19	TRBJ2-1	ASSIEDSYNEQF
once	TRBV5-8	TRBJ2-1	ASTLSPGLAGREQF
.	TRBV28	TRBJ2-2	ASSLTGELF
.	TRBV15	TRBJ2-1	ATSSQTSSNEQF
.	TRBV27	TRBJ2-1	ASGTVEYNEQF
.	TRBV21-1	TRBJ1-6	ASKGEFDNSPLH
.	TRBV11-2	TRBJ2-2	ASSSAGRTDPTGELF
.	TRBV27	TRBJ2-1	ASSLSGGFSNEQF
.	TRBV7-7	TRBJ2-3	ASSRTITDTQY
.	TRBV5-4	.	ASSPEVVAGQETQY